The T cell receptor (beta chain) described here comes from a study of blood T cell repertoires in COVID-19. About the research overall: Nucleic acid was either cDNA or gDNA, and it came from T cells, B-cell-depleted T cells, or PBMCs.

After removal of 5 bases from V and 2 bases from J, the junction contained 8 bases not matched to a gene. The CDR3 consists of 16 residues. Germline V gene sequence: CDR1 LNHDA, CDR2 SQIVND (reference sequence). Original data processing: Amplification of reference gene primers was used by the study to estimate nucleated cell counts. Method: immunoSEQ multiplex PCR; TCRdb's copy keeps in-frame clones and lacks some. V, J and clone size are those of that table, while D and trimming were read from the DNA. The sample contains around 160,000 clones, 80% to 90% of which appear only once. The chain employs TRBV19 and TRBJ2-2, with 7 bases that match TRBD1. Sequenced material: peripheral blood. This clonotype was sampled from a man in his 60s with acute or convalescent COVID-19. CDR3 in amino acids: CASSYGNRGNTGELFF. CDR3 bases: TGTGCCAGTAGTTATGGAAACAGGGGCAACACCGGGGAGCTGTTTTTT.